This is a list of T cell receptor beta chains from one sample in a study of blood T cell repertoires in COVID-19. Sequencing used immunoSEQ multiplex PCR; TCRdb keeps in-frame clones, though not all of them. Of more than 90,000 clones in the sample, 82% were seen once. Material for sequencing was peripheral blood. The source of these receptors is an elderly man with acute or convalescent COVID-19. The CDR3 runs from the conserved cysteine through the conserved F or W. Some rows have no size entry. The others give once, few or many, or a class for an expanded clone.

TRBV5-1,-,CASSLVGAVDEKLFF
TRBV5-4,once,CASSLPTGTGNSPLHF
TRBV5-5,-,CASSPGQPSYEQYF
TRBV6-5,-,CASILLAGVSYEQYF
TRBV5-1,-,CASATRGQGAYEQYF
TRBV7-9,few,CASSPPGTRRETQYF
TRBV13,few,CASSLVSGRETQYF
TRBV11-2,-,CASSLLTGGNYGYTF
TRBV11-2,-,CASSFGLNSPLHF
TRBV19,-,CASSFDRAQPQHF
TRBV20-1,-,CSARRTGELFF
TRBV5-5,-,CASSSRLAGSTDTQYF
TRBV29-1,-,CSVVWGDQPQHF
TRBV21-1,once,CASQAKNIQYF
TRBV7-5,-,CARGDRFSYEQYF
TRBV30,few,CAWSVTGSLNQPQHF
TRBV5-5,-,CASSTPRTPSQETQYF
TRBV11-3,-,CASSALAGGVGELFF
TRBV13,many,CASSLPSPTSGKTYEQYF
TRBV5-1,-,CASSLSGTDSSYEQYF
TRBV7-2,-,CASSKLAGQNTGELFF
TRBV9,-,CASSVKAGYEQYF
TRBV5-1,few,CASTTQGATTEAFF
TRBV30,once,CAWRKAGTVDEKLFF
TRBV18,-,CASSPVGERGVDTQYF
TRBV6-1,-,CASSEGGRGPRITEAFF
TRBV7-2,-,CASSLGPPGGTDTQYF
TRBV3-1/TRBV3-2,-,CASSPYRGPSYEQYF
TRBV9,-,CASSPPGQSNPRSGANVLTF
TRBV29-1,-,CSVRDIYGYTF
TRBV6-6,-,CASSYPGVGANVLTF
TRBV6-5,-,CASTHDRAGFNEQFF
TRBV6-2/TRBV6-3,-,CASSDGQEYKQYF
TRBV18,-,CASSPRGTAKDTQYF
TRBV19,-,CASSTWGRDRENNEQFF
TRBV29-1,-,CSVGTHYEQYF
TRBV7-2,few,CASIGGGGVIGELFF
TRBV27,once,CASSVDRGTYEQYF